Listed below are T cell receptor beta chains from one sample, sequenced in a study of CD8 T cells in ankylosing spondylitis. TCRdb passed the 5' RACE reads through MiXCR, listing each CDR3 protein once. Of approximately 110,000 distinct CDR3 sequences in the sample, 24% were seen once. Sequencing input: synovial fluid, either unsorted or a sorted T cell fraction (not recorded which). All receptors derive from a male donor with ankylosing spondylitis. The CDR3 runs from the conserved cysteine through the conserved F or W. Each record gives: D gene, J gene, V gene, clone size, CDR3 DNA, CDR3 protein. D genes are given only for firm matches. A clone size is listed for some rows: how often the clone was seen (once, few, many), or a class if it is expanded.

D gene: TRBD1; J gene: TRBJ2-2; V gene: TRBV12-3/TRBV12-4; clone size: few; CDR3 DNA: TGTGCCAGCAGAAGACAGGGGCCCTACATGGGCACCGGGGAGCTGTTTTTT; CDR3 protein: CASRRQGPYMGTGELFF
D gene: .; J gene: TRBJ1-2; V gene: TRBV5-1; clone size: many; CDR3 DNA: TGCGCCAGCAGCTTGGGGTACGAGGGCGGCGGCTACACCTTC; CDR3 protein: CASSLGYEGGGYTF
D gene: TRBD2; J gene: TRBJ2-7; V gene: TRBV10-2; clone size: many; CDR3 DNA: TGCGCCAGCAGTGACAGCGGGAGCACCCACGAGCAGTACTTC; CDR3 protein: CASSDSGSTHEQYF
D gene: .; J gene: TRBJ1-1; V gene: TRBV12-3/TRBV12-4; clone size: few; CDR3 DNA: TGTGCCAGCAGTTTCTACGGAGAGAACACTGAAGCTTTCTTT; CDR3 protein: CASSFYGENTEAFF
D gene: .; J gene: TRBJ2-4; V gene: TRBV7-2; clone size: .; CDR3 DNA: TGTGCCAGCAGCTCCGGGGCCCACGCCATTCAGTACTTC; CDR3 protein: CASSSGAHAIQYF
D gene: .; J gene: TRBJ2-3; V gene: TRBV16; clone size: .; CDR3 DNA: TGTGCCAGCAGCCCCCGAGGGTGGGGCGGAGGAGATACGCAGTATTTT; CDR3 protein: CASSPRGWGGGDTQYF
D gene: .; J gene: TRBJ2-3; V gene: TRBV11-3; clone size: .; CDR3 DNA: TGTGCCAGCAGCCACACGACCTCGCTTGGGACAGATACGCAGTATTTT; CDR3 protein: CASSHTTSLGTDTQYF
D gene: .; J gene: TRBJ2-5; V gene: TRBV25-1; clone size: .; CDR3 DNA: TGTGCCAGCAGTGACCTTACTAGTTCCTTCCAAGAGACCCAGTACTTC; CDR3 protein: CASSDLTSSFQETQYF
D gene: TRBD1; J gene: TRBJ2-1; V gene: TRBV6-1; clone size: .; CDR3 DNA: TGTGCCAGCAGAGCGACAGGGGGGTCCTACAATGAGCAGTTCTTC; CDR3 protein: CASRATGGSYNEQFF
D gene: TRBD2; J gene: TRBJ2-3; V gene: TRBV12-3/TRBV12-4; clone size: few; CDR3 DNA: TGTGCCAGCAGTGGAGGACTAGCGGGAGGGCTTATAGGAGATACGCAGTATTTT; CDR3 protein: CASSGGLAGGLIGDTQYF
D gene: .; J gene: TRBJ2-1; V gene: TRBV7-2; clone size: .; CDR3 DNA: TGTGCCAGAGGACTCCCGACCGAGCAGTTCTTC; CDR3 protein: CARGLPTEQFF
D gene: TRBD2; J gene: TRBJ2-5; V gene: TRBV9; clone size: many; CDR3 DNA: TGTGCCAGCAGCGCCCACTCCCCAGGACTAGCGGGAGAAGAGACCCAGTACTTC; CDR3 protein: CASSAHSPGLAGEETQYF
D gene: TRBD2; J gene: TRBJ2-1; V gene: TRBV12-3/TRBV12-4; clone size: .; CDR3 DNA: TGTGCCAGCCGGCCTAGCGGGAAGACCTACAATGAGCAGTTCTTC; CDR3 protein: CASRPSGKTYNEQFF
D gene: TRBD2; J gene: TRBJ2-3; V gene: TRBV12-3/TRBV12-4; clone size: .; CDR3 DNA: TGTGCCAGCAGTTTGATAGCAATAGCGGGAGCCACAGATACGCAGTATTTT; CDR3 protein: CASSLIAIAGATDTQYF
D gene: .; J gene: TRBJ1-3; V gene: TRBV6-1; clone size: few; CDR3 DNA: TGTGCCAGCAGTGGTGGACAGCCTGGAAACACCATATATTTT; CDR3 protein: CASSGGQPGNTIYF
D gene: .; J gene: TRBJ1-4; V gene: TRBV5-1; clone size: many; CDR3 DNA: TGCGCCAGCAGCTTGGATGGGAGCACTAATGAAAAACTGTTTTTT; CDR3 protein: CASSLDGSTNEKLFF
D gene: TRBD2; J gene: TRBJ2-7; V gene: TRBV6-1; clone size: .; CDR3 DNA: TGTGCCAGCAGTACCGGGACTAACGCCTACGAGCAGTACTTC; CDR3 protein: CASSTGTNAYEQYF
D gene: .; J gene: TRBJ2-1; V gene: TRBV20-1; clone size: few; CDR3 DNA: TGCAGTGCCATTGCTAAGGGCTCCTACAATGAGCAGTTCTTC; CDR3 protein: CSAIAKGSYNEQFF
D gene: TRBD1; J gene: TRBJ1-5; V gene: TRBV11-2; clone size: .; CDR3 DNA: TGTGCCAGCAGCTTAGGGGACAGCCTTGATCAGCCCCAGCATTTT; CDR3 protein: CASSLGDSLDQPQHF
D gene: .; J gene: TRBJ1-6; V gene: TRBV9; clone size: .; CDR3 DNA: TGTGCCAGCAGCGTAGGACTTAGCGGTTCACCCCTCCACTTT; CDR3 protein: CASSVGLSGSPLHF
D gene: TRBD2; J gene: TRBJ2-5; V gene: TRBV7-6; clone size: .; CDR3 DNA: TGTGCCACCGGGACTAGCGGGAGGGATGGAGAGACCCAGTACTTC; CDR3 protein: CATGTSGRDGETQYF
D gene: .; J gene: TRBJ1-5; V gene: TRBV7-9; clone size: few; CDR3 DNA: TGTGCCAGCAGCTTACGTGGCCGGGATCAGCCCCAGCATTTT; CDR3 protein: CASSLRGRDQPQHF
D gene: .; J gene: TRBJ2-3; V gene: TRBV11-1; clone size: few; CDR3 DNA: TGTGCCAGCAGCCCCTTTGACGCTGGTACGCAGTATTTT; CDR3 protein: CASSPFDAGTQYF
D gene: .; J gene: TRBJ1-5; V gene: TRBV12-3/TRBV12-4; clone size: .; CDR3 DNA: TGTGCCAGCACCGAAAGGGGAGGGGGTCAGCCCCAGCATTTT; CDR3 protein: CASTERGGGQPQHF
D gene: TRBD2; J gene: TRBJ2-2; V gene: TRBV27; clone size: few; CDR3 DNA: TGTGCCAGCAGTTTGGGACTAGCCGCGAGCACCGGGGAGCTGTTTTTT; CDR3 protein: CASSLGLAASTGELFF
D gene: TRBD1; J gene: TRBJ2-4; V gene: TRBV18; clone size: few; CDR3 DNA: TGTGCCAGCTCAAGGGACAGTCAAAACATTCAGTACTTC; CDR3 protein: CASSRDSQNIQYF
D gene: TRBD1; J gene: TRBJ1-4; V gene: TRBV9; clone size: .; CDR3 DNA: TGTGCCAGCATGGGAGGGACAGCCACCGGAGGGGGAAAACTGTTTTTT; CDR3 protein: CASMGGTATGGGKLFF
D gene: .; J gene: TRBJ1-5; V gene: TRBV20-1; clone size: .; CDR3 DNA: TGCAGTGTTAGTGGGGAGGCCAATCAGCCCCAGCATTTT; CDR3 protein: CSVSGEANQPQHF
D gene: TRBD1; J gene: TRBJ2-7; V gene: TRBV10-3; clone size: few; CDR3 DNA: TGTGCCACAGCGACAGGGGCTGCTTCCTACGAGCAGTACTTC; CDR3 protein: CATATGAASYEQYF
D gene: TRBD1; J gene: TRBJ2-7; V gene: TRBV3-1; clone size: .; CDR3 DNA: TGTGCCAGCAGGGGACAGTCCCTGCGGGAGCAGTACTTC; CDR3 protein: CASRGQSLREQYF
D gene: TRBD2; J gene: TRBJ2-2; V gene: TRBV6-1; clone size: .; CDR3 DNA: TGTGCCAGCAGGGGAGCGGGGGGTCCCACCGGGGAGCTGTTTTTT; CDR3 protein: CASRGAGGPTGELFF
D gene: TRBD1; J gene: TRBJ2-7; V gene: TRBV7-2; clone size: .; CDR3 DNA: TGTGCCAGCAGCCTCCCCCGAGGACAGGGGGCTGTTGAGCAGTACTTC; CDR3 protein: CASSLPRGQGAVEQYF
D gene: .; J gene: TRBJ2-5; V gene: TRBV29-1; clone size: .; CDR3 DNA: TGCAGCGTGGGGGGGACATCGGAAGAGACCCAGTACTTC; CDR3 protein: CSVGGTSEETQYF
D gene: .; J gene: TRBJ2-1; V gene: TRBV3-1; clone size: .; CDR3 DNA: TGTGCCAGCAGCCAGAGGGACGCCTACAATGAGCAGTTCTTC; CDR3 protein: CASSQRDAYNEQFF
D gene: .; J gene: TRBJ1-1; V gene: TRBV6-1; clone size: few; CDR3 DNA: TGTGCCAGCAGACGGACAGTAAACACTGAAGCTTTCTTT; CDR3 protein: CASRRTVNTEAFF
D gene: TRBD2; J gene: TRBJ2-5; V gene: TRBV7-2; clone size: .; CDR3 DNA: TGTGCCAGCAGCTTTCGGCGGGAGAGGGAGACCCAGTACTTC; CDR3 protein: CASSFRRERETQYF
D gene: .; J gene: TRBJ2-3; V gene: TRBV20-1; clone size: few; CDR3 DNA: TGCAGTGCGCGGACAGCAAGTACAGATACGCAGTATTTT; CDR3 protein: CSARTASTDTQYF
D gene: TRBD1; J gene: TRBJ1-1; V gene: TRBV12-3/TRBV12-4; clone size: .; CDR3 DNA: TGTGCCAGCAGAAACAGGGGCGGGGACACTGAAGCTTTCTTT; CDR3 protein: CASRNRGGDTEAFF
D gene: .; J gene: TRBJ2-3; V gene: TRBV29-1; clone size: .; CDR3 DNA: TGCAGCGTTGAAGAGGTCGGGGATACGCAGTATTTT; CDR3 protein: CSVEEVGDTQYF
D gene: .; J gene: TRBJ2-7; V gene: TRBV24-1; clone size: .; CDR3 DNA: TGTGCCACCAGTGATTCCGTGGACTCGAAAGGCGACGAGCAGTACTTC; CDR3 protein: CATSDSVDSKGDEQYF
D gene: .; J gene: TRBJ1-4; V gene: TRBV3-1; clone size: .; CDR3 DNA: TGTGCCAGCAGCCCAAGACCGGGACGTTCTAATGAAAAACTGTTTTTT; CDR3 protein: CASSPRPGRSNEKLFF
D gene: TRBD1; J gene: TRBJ2-1; V gene: TRBV5-1; clone size: few; CDR3 DNA: TGCGCCAGCAGCTTGGGCAGGGGGCTCGATGAGCAGTTCTTC; CDR3 protein: CASSLGRGLDEQFF
D gene: .; J gene: TRBJ2-5; V gene: TRBV29-1; clone size: .; CDR3 DNA: TGCAGCGTCCGAAGTGGGGAGACCCAGTACTTC; CDR3 protein: CSVRSGETQYF
D gene: .; J gene: TRBJ2-2; V gene: TRBV12-3/TRBV12-4; clone size: few; CDR3 DNA: TGTGCCAGCAGGTTCGACGACACCGGGGAGCTGTTTTTT; CDR3 protein: CASRFDDTGELFF
D gene: .; J gene: TRBJ1-1; V gene: TRBV29-1; clone size: .; CDR3 DNA: TGCAGCGTTGGGACGGGGGCGGGCACTGAAGCTTTCTTT; CDR3 protein: CSVGTGAGTEAFF
D gene: TRBD1; J gene: TRBJ1-1; V gene: TRBV5-1; clone size: .; CDR3 DNA: TGCGCCAGCGGCGGACAGGGGGGGAACACTGAAGCTTTCTTT; CDR3 protein: CASGGQGGNTEAFF
D gene: TRBD2; J gene: TRBJ2-1; V gene: TRBV20-1; clone size: once; CDR3 DNA: TGCAGTGCTATAACTAGCGGGGGTCCTAGCTCCTACAATGAGCAGTTCTTC; CDR3 protein: CSAITSGGPSSYNEQFF
D gene: .; J gene: TRBJ1-2; V gene: TRBV4-2; clone size: .; CDR3 DNA: TGTGCCAGCAGCCAACGGGACGGCCCTTATGGCTACACCTTC; CDR3 protein: CASSQRDGPYGYTF
D gene: TRBD1; J gene: TRBJ1-4; V gene: TRBV4-2; clone size: .; CDR3 DNA: TGTGCCAGCAGCCTCGACAGGGGGACTAATGAAAAACTGTTTTTT; CDR3 protein: CASSLDRGTNEKLFF
D gene: .; J gene: TRBJ2-7; V gene: TRBV7-2; clone size: few; CDR3 DNA: TGTGCCAGCAGCTTAGCGTCCAGGAGGGTGCACGAGCAGTACTTC; CDR3 protein: CASSLASRRVHEQYF